This TCR beta chain was sequenced for a study of cytomegalovirus exposure and HLA in healthy donors. Turning to the study itself: Membership in the Caucasian-associated ancestry cluster was found for around 85% of approximately 400 genotyped donors. Overall study findings and caveats: It was 150 or so TCR beta chains that were listed as cytomegalovirus-associated. Later examination showed HLA-associated TCR beta chains had greater clonal expansion than equally common others. When the data were analyzed later, several of the most significant clusters appeared to be linked to common viral pathogens.

Concerning this clone itself: The antigen remains undetermined.

In germline, CDR1 is SGHTA, CDR2 FQGNSA. The V gene lost 1 base and the J gene lost 1 base, with 8 bases spanning the gap. This CDR3 spans 14 amino acids. PCR amplification relied on 60 Vbeta primers (plus 13 Jbeta primers). Data came from immunoSEQ multiplex PCR; TCRdb stores just in-frame clones and leaves some out. The sample totals approximately 140,000 clones; its top ten clones hold roughly 1.4%. The chain is built from TRBV7-2 and TRBJ2-7; D is possibly TRBD1 (5 bases). Specimen: PBMCs. This receptor was obtained from a middle-aged woman in good health and CMV-seronegative. The CDR3 nucleotides read TGTGCCAGCAGCTTAGATGGGGCTTCCTACGAGCAGTACTTC. Its protein product is CASSLDGASYEQYF.